This T cell receptor beta chain was profiled in a study of early T cells in non-severe SARS-CoV-2 infection. Overall study: Bulk RNA from unsorted whole blood was sequenced; chains were unpaired.

J was trimmed by 8 bases and V by 1 base; bases with no gene match: 7. The CDR3 consists of 16 residues. The V gene's germline CDR1 is SGHNT and CDR2 YYREEE (reference sequence). Unique molecular identifiers tagged individual cDNA molecules. TCRdb passed the 5' RACE reads through MiXCR, listing each CDR3 protein once. Here the sample spans about 68,000 distinct CDR3 sequences, 12% being singletons. This receptor was obtained from an adult who was a healthcare worker with PCR-confirmed SARS-CoV-2 infection or an uninfected control (not recorded which). The genes are TRBV5-4 and TRBJ2-1, with TRBD2 matching over 12 bases. Sequencing input: whole blood. CDR3 sequence: CASSLPSGGAIHEQFF. The CDR3 bases are TGTGCCAGCAGCTTGCCTAGCGGGGGGGCGATTCATGAGCAGTTCTTC.